The table lists the clone carrying this TCR beta chain with a few counts. Its antigen is still unknown. Specified treatment: oral pan-JAK inhibitor, 5-10 mg twice daily. In alopecia areata patients, both lesional scalp punch biopsies and peripheral blood were collected. The data derive from a study of CD8+ T cells in alopecia areata. Study-wide findings and caveats: An increase in clonality over normal scalp was evident in lesional scalp, especially alopecia totalis/universalis. Treatment with tofacitinib significantly lowered scalp clonality and reduced expanded CD8+ clones among the top 100.

Extracted from the samples, RNA was reverse transcribed into cDNA to serve as the sequencing template. Clones were read by immunoSEQ multiplex PCR, and TCRdb kept only the in-frame ones, dropping some. The table shows around 2,000 clones, with 65% to 80% occurring only once. The sequencing here drew on skin, taken around week 44, from a patient treated with tofacitinib. The clonotype was recovered from a human donor with alopecia areata.

CDR3 in DNA: TGTGCCAGCAGCGCCCCCGGACTAGCGGGGGGGCGTAGTACCTCCTACGAGCAGTACTTC. Residues: CASSAPGLAGGRSTSYEQYF. The V call is TRBV9, the J call TRBJ2-7; 15 bases are a match to TRBD2. The CDR3 is 20 amino acids. The junction had 13 bases not matched to a gene; V was cut back by 3 bases and J by 0 bases. Per germline, CDR1 SGDLS and CDR2 YYNGEE.